This is a list of T cell receptor beta chains from one sample in a study of early T cells in non-severe SARS-CoV-2 infection. TCRdb recomputed calls from the 5' RACE reads with MiXCR, one row per CDR3 protein. The profile covers some 57,000 distinct CDR3 sequences, with about 13% appearing a single time and about 9.7% taken by the ten largest. Sequencing was done on a sample of whole blood. All receptors derive from an adult who was a healthcare worker with PCR-confirmed SARS-CoV-2 infection or an uninfected control (not recorded which). The CDR3 runs from the conserved cysteine through the conserved F or W. D genes are given only for firm matches. Not every row has a clone size; where given, it reads once, few, many or a size class.

TRBV29-1	.	.	TRBJ2-1	TGCAGCGGGGTGTCCAGACTGTTGGATGAGCAGTTCTTC	CSGVSRLLDEQFF
TRBV28	.	.	TRBJ1-1	TGTGCCAGCAGTTTAGGAGGGAAAACTTTCTTT	CASSLGGKTFF
TRBV28	.	many	TRBJ1-4	TGTGCCAGCAGTTTAAGTACCCAGTCCAAACTGTTTTTT	CASSLSTQSKLFF
TRBV20-1	.	many	TRBJ2-7	TGCAGTGCTAGTGGGCCCAGCTCCTACGAGCAGTACTTC	CSASGPSSYEQYF
TRBV10-3	.	.	TRBJ2-7	TGTGCCATCAGTGGTGGAGGCCAGACCTACGAGCAGTACTTC	CAISGGGQTYEQYF
TRBV6-6	TRBD2	many	TRBJ2-7	TGTGCCAGCAGTTACCCGGGGGGGGAGCAGTACTTC	CASSYPGGEQYF
TRBV7-2	.	many	TRBJ2-3	TGTGCCAGCAGCCCAGACGCCGAAGGCACAGATACGCAGTATTTT	CASSPDAEGTDTQYF
TRBV11-3	TRBD1	many	TRBJ1-1	TGTGCCAGCAACCCTAGGGGGCGAGACACTGAAGCTTTCTTT	CASNPRGRDTEAFF
TRBV6-2/TRBV6-3	TRBD2	.	TRBJ2-1	TGTGCCAGCAGCCCACTAGCGGAATACAATGAGCAGTTCTTC	CASSPLAEYNEQFF
TRBV9	TRBD2	.	TRBJ2-3	TGTGCCAGCAGCGCTCGTCCGACTAGCGGGGGGGCAGATACGCAGTATTTT	CASSARPTSGGADTQYF
TRBV5-1	TRBD2	many	TRBJ2-1	TGCGCCAGCAGCTTCGGTAGCGGGGGGCACAATGAGCAGTTCTTC	CASSFGSGGHNEQFF
TRBV19	TRBD1	.	TRBJ2-2	TGTGCCAGTACCCTGGACAGGGTAAACACCGGGGAGCTGTTTTTT	CASTLDRVNTGELFF
TRBV4-1	.	.	TRBJ1-1	TGCGCTAGCAGCCCAACAGGGCCTAACACTGAAGCTTTCTTT	CASSPTGPNTEAFF
TRBV7-9	.	many	TRBJ2-3	TGTGCCAGCAGCTTAATGTCATTAGATACGCAGTATTTT	CASSLMSLDTQYF
TRBV13	.	many	TRBJ2-2	TGTGCCAGCAGCTCCATCTCACCGGGCGAGAACACCGGGGAGCTGTTTTTT	CASSSISPGENTGELFF
TRBV7-2	TRBD1	.	TRBJ1-6	TGTGCCAGCAGCTTAAATATGGCCGGGACAGGGGGTTCACCCCTCCACTTT	CASSLNMAGTGGSPLHF
TRBV4-2	.	few	TRBJ1-1	TGTGCCAGCAGCCAAGTTAGGACAGCTACGGGCACTGAAGCTTTCTTT	CASSQVRTATGTEAFF
TRBV28	TRBD1	.	TRBJ1-5	TGTGCCAGCAGTCCCCCGGACAGGGCCGGACAGCCCCAGCATTTT	CASSPPDRAGQPQHF
TRBV29-1	.	.	TRBJ1-1	TGCAGCGTAGTAGGCGGGGGCACTGAAGCTTTCTTT	CSVVGGGTEAFF
TRBV3-1	.	few	TRBJ2-3	TGTGCCAGCACCGAGAGGGGATCGCAGTATTTT	CASTERGSQYF
TRBV4-3	.	.	TRBJ2-2	TGCGCCAGCAGCCAAGATATGGAGGCCCCCGGGGAGCTGTTTTTT	CASSQDMEAPGELFF
TRBV25-1	.	many	TRBJ2-3	TGTGCCAGCAGTGAATGGAAGACAGATACGCAGTATTTT	CASSEWKTDTQYF
TRBV2	.	many	TRBJ2-1	TGTGCCAGCAGTGTGACTCGGGGTTTGAATGAGCAGTTCTTC	CASSVTRGLNEQFF
TRBV6-2/TRBV6-3	.	many	TRBJ2-3	TGTGCCAGCCGGCCCCCCACAGATACGCAGTATTTT	CASRPPTDTQYF
TRBV7-3	TRBD1	.	TRBJ2-1	TGTGCCAGCAGCCCGTCCCGGGACAGAAACAATGAGCAGTTCTTC	CASSPSRDRNNEQFF
TRBV24-1	.	many	TRBJ2-1	TGTGCCACCCAGGGGATCAATGAGCAGTTCTTC	CATQGINEQFF
TRBV28	.	many	TRBJ2-7	TGTGCCAGCAGTTTAGGGCGCTCCTACGAGCAGTACTTC	CASSLGRSYEQYF
TRBV29-1	TRBD2	few	TRBJ2-1	TGCAGCGTTGATCTAGCGGGAATTGAAAATGAGCAGTTCTTC	CSVDLAGIENEQFF
TRBV7-9	TRBD1	many	TRBJ1-2	TGTGCCAGCAGCTCTTGGACAGGGGGACGTAACTATGGCTACACCTTC	CASSSWTGGRNYGYTF
TRBV4-1	.	many	TRBJ2-1	TGCGCCAGCAGCCAAGAACCCGTCTCTAACAATGAGCAGTTCTTC	CASSQEPVSNNEQFF
TRBV5-5	.	.	TRBJ1-6	TGTGCCAGCACCTCCTTGTGGGGGGCCTTTTCACCCCTCCACTTT	CASTSLWGAFSPLHF
TRBV12-3/TRBV12-4	.	many	TRBJ1-5	TGTGCCAGCAGTTTAAGGGGGGCGGCCGGTCAGCCCCAGCATTTT	CASSLRGAAGQPQHF
TRBV7-9	.	many	TRBJ2-3	TGTGCCAGCAGCTTAGAGACGGCCGGGCATTTT	CASSLETAGHF
TRBV19	.	many	TRBJ2-3	TGTGCCAGTAAGGAGTTAGGGGGCACAGATACGCAGTATTTT	CASKELGGTDTQYF
TRBV29-1	.	.	TRBJ2-7	TGCAGCGTTGCCGAATCGAAGGGCCTCGAGCAGTACTTC	CSVAESKGLEQYF
TRBV19	.	many	TRBJ2-7	TGTGCCAGTAGTCTGACCGGCCTCCGGGACACATCCTACGAGCAGTACTTC	CASSLTGLRDTSYEQYF
TRBV4-1	.	many	TRBJ2-2	TGCGCCAGCAGCCCTACTCCTTCGACTAACACCGGGGAGCTGTTTTTT	CASSPTPSTNTGELFF
TRBV7-2	.	.	TRBJ1-5	TGTGCCAGCAGCCCGTGGGGAAGCAATCAGCCCCAGCATTTT	CASSPWGSNQPQHF
TRBV24-1	.	.	TRBJ1-1	TGTGCCACCAGTGATCCCTTAGACGGCACTGAAGCTTTCTTT	CATSDPLDGTEAFF
TRBV28	TRBD1	few	TRBJ2-7	TGTGCCAGCCATGTGGGGACAGGGTTCTACGAGCAGTACTTC	CASHVGTGFYEQYF
TRBV28	.	many	TRBJ2-7	TGTGCCAGCAGTCCCTTCCGCTACGAGCAGTACTTC	CASSPFRYEQYF
TRBV20-1	TRBD2	.	TRBJ2-3	TGCAGTGCTAGGACTAGCGGCACAGATACGCAGTATTTT	CSARTSGTDTQYF
TRBV7-9	TRBD2	many	TRBJ2-1	TGTGCCAGCAGCTCCCTCTCGGGAGGGCCTGGTGAGCAGTTCTTC	CASSSLSGGPGEQFF
TRBV7-3	TRBD1	many	TRBJ2-3	TGTGCCAGCAGCTCCGCACCGGGACAGTGGGATACGCAGTATTTT	CASSSAPGQWDTQYF
TRBV6-2/TRBV6-3	.	.	TRBJ2-1	TGTGCCAGCAGTTACTCGCGGGGTGAGCTCTTC	CASSYSRGELF
TRBV20-1	.	few	TRBJ2-2	TGCAGTGCTAGACCCACAGCGAACACCGGGGAGCTGTTTTTT	CSARPTANTGELFF
TRBV6-5	.	.	TRBJ1-2	TGTGCCAGCAGCAACGGGGGATTAGGCTACACCTTC	CASSNGGLGYTF
TRBV5-1	.	.	TRBJ2-7	TGCGCCAGCAGCCTACCCCACTACGAGCAGTACTTC	CASSLPHYEQYF
TRBV20-1	TRBD1	.	TRBJ1-4	TGCAGTGCTCGGCCAGGGACAGGGAGCGAAAAACTGTTTTTT	CSARPGTGSEKLFF
TRBV30	.	few	TRBJ2-3	TGTGCCTGGAGTGTATCTAGCGTGAGGGATACGCAGTATTTT	CAWSVSSVRDTQYF
TRBV16	TRBD1	.	TRBJ2-2	TGTGCCAGCAGCCAATCGTCACAGGGGGCGATCACCGGGGAGCTGTTTTTT	CASSQSSQGAITGELFF
TRBV6-1	TRBD2	few	TRBJ2-5	TGTGCCAGCAGTGGACTAGCGGGGGGGCAAGAGACCCAGTACTTC	CASSGLAGGQETQYF
TRBV6-6	.	few	TRBJ2-1	TGTGCCAGCAGCTTTTCCCCGCCGGGACACCCGGACAATGAGCAGTTCTTC	CASSFSPPGHPDNEQFF
TRBV7-9	.	.	TRBJ2-7	TGTGCCAGCAGCTTAGGGGTTAGGGGGGCAAGAGATTACGAGCAGTACTTC	CASSLGVRGARDYEQYF